Listed below are T cell receptor beta chains from one sample, sequenced in a study of control samples from healthy donors and cancer patients. Sequenced by immunoSEQ multiplex PCR; TCRdb stores in-frame clones only, minus some. Found here are tens of thousands of clones, approximately 90% of them singletons; the top ten hold around an eighth. The sequenced material came from blood. The source is a woman in her 70s in good health. CDR3s include the opening cysteine and the closing phenylalanine or tryptophan.

cdr3_length	j_call	v_call	cdr3_aa
11	TRBJ1-3	TRBV10-3	CAISEGDTIYF
17	TRBJ2-3	TRBV25-1	CASTPPTWGLSTDTQYF
14	TRBJ2-7	TRBV18	CASSTQLSSYEQYF
12	TRBJ1-4	TRBV29-1	CSGQGRNEKLFF
15	TRBJ1-3	TRBV3-1/TRBV3-2	CASSLPGTTGNTIYF
13	TRBJ1-1	TRBV30	CAWSVQANTEAFF
13	TRBJ1-3	TRBV10-3	CAINGGEGNTIYF
15	TRBJ1-3	TRBV5-1	CASSEGQSSGNTIYF
13	TRBJ1-1	TRBV7-9	CASAQAIGRKAFF
16	TRBJ2-7	TRBV7-9	CASSPQWNRPVGEQYF
12	TRBJ1-2	TRBV5-1	CASSLASGGYTF
13	TRBJ1-1	TRBV18	CASSPGPNTEAFF
15	TRBJ1-4	TRBV2	CASREGDITNEKLFF
14	TRBJ1-1	TRBV5-1	CATSLGGGRTEAFF
15	TRBJ1-4	TRBV19	CASREDFATNEKLFF
14	TRBJ1-1	TRBV7-9	CASSSDRVNTEAFF
14	TRBJ1-2	TRBV19	CASSNRPEDYGYTF
14	TRBJ1-1	TRBV29-1	CSVDTTGLKPEAFF
16	TRBJ2-6	TRBV7-8	CASSLASGSGANVLTF
13	TRBJ2-1	TRBV10-2	CASSESATYEQFF
16	TRBJ1-2	TRBV2	CASSWRDQDRDYGYTF
15	TRBJ1-4	TRBV5-1	CASSKTGATNEKLFF
13	TRBJ2-3	TRBV15	CATSRDFTDTQYF
14	TRBJ1-1	TRBV7-2	CASSLGTVNTEAFF
14	TRBJ2-3	TRBV5-1	CASSLGGTTDTQYF
15	TRBJ1-2	TRBV5-8	CASSLGTSPNYGYTF
13	TRBJ1-1	TRBV2	CASSDQMGHEAFF
19	TRBJ2-1	TRBV7-8	CASSLEGAPLAGGEDEQFF
15	TRBJ1-3	TRBV5-6	CASSFGRGSGNTIYF
16	TRBJ1-2	TRBV4-3	CASSQDSGGANYGYTF
13	TRBJ1-2	TRBV6-5	CASAIGQGYGYTF
15	TRBJ1-3	TRBV29-1	CSASTGAAAGNTIYF
15	TRBJ1-1	TRBV7-9	CASRPTLGGMTEAFF
13	TRBJ1-1	TRBV11-2	CASSFGENTEAFF
12	TRBJ1-1	TRBV3-1/TRBV3-2	CASSQEGVQAFF
15	TRBJ2-1	TRBV9	CASSVAGGPSVEQFF
15	TRBJ1-6	TRBV2	CASRAKGYGNSPLHF
15	TRBJ2-3	TRBV6-1	CASSENGMITDTQYF
14	TRBJ2-7	TRBV5-1	CASRIGDSSYEQYF
13	TRBJ1-2	TRBV6-1	CASSEDREYGYTF